The rows below give T cell receptor beta chains drawn from one sample of a study of Ad26.COV2.S vaccination and SARS-CoV-2 variants. TCRdb keeps only in-frame clones here, not all; method: immunoSEQ multiplex PCR. The sample has about 350,000 clones, 88% seen once. The sample here was peripheral blood, taken in a trial of Ad26.COV2.S vaccine versus placebo. These receptors were taken from a person between 18 and 65 years old who received the Ad26.COV2.S COVID-19 vaccine or a placebo. Each CDR3 is given with its conserved first and last residue. A D gene is named only where the DNA matches it firmly. Size tells how often a clone was seen (once, few, many) or the class of an expanded clone, and some rows leave it out.

j_gene,abundance,v_gene,d_gene,CDR3aa,CDR3nt
TRBJ2-1,NA,TRBV14,NA,CASSQDRLRAGEQFF,TGTGCCAGCAGCCAAGATCGCTTGAGAGCCGGGGAGCAGTTCTTC
TRBJ2-1,NA,TRBV19,TRBD2,CASSLGAGGGDEQFF,TGTGCCAGTAGTTTAGGAGCGGGAGGAGGGGATGAGCAGTTCTTC
TRBJ2-7,NA,TRBV27,NA,CASIGASSYEQYF,TGTGCCAGCATCGGGGCCAGCTCCTACGAGCAGTACTTC
TRBJ1-1,NA,TRBV9,NA,CASSPPLGNTEAFF,TGTGCCAGCAGCCCCCCGTTGGGGAACACTGAAGCTTTCTTT
TRBJ1-1,NA,TRBV7-2,NA,CASSLDVGTEAFF,TGTGCCAGCAGCTTAGACGTTGGCACTGAAGCTTTCTTT
TRBJ2-1,NA,TRBV30,NA,CAWSVKRGLVDEQFF,TGTGCCTGGAGTGTAAAACGGGGTCTTGTCGATGAGCAGTTCTTC
TRBJ1-1,NA,TRBV30,NA,CAWTLQGLNTEAFF,TGTGCCTGGACCTTGCAGGGTCTGAACACTGAAGCTTTCTTT
TRBJ1-6,NA,TRBV4-1,NA,CASSQGPGLYNSPLHF,TGCGCCAGCAGCCAAGGACCGGGGCTTTATAATTCACCCCTCCACTTT
TRBJ2-5,NA,TRBV19,TRBD1,CASSKPRGTGERETQYF,TGTGCCAGTAGTAAACCCCGGGGGACAGGGGAGAGGGAGACCCAGTACTTC
TRBJ1-2,NA,TRBV4-3,NA,CASSQDVGQLYGYTF,TGCGCCAGCAGCCAAGATGTCGGACAGTTGTATGGCTACACCTTC
TRBJ1-5,NA,TRBV23-1,NA,CASSLIRDPQAPQHF,TGCGCCAGCAGTCTGATTCGGGACCCGCAGGCGCCCCAGCATTTT
TRBJ1-5,NA,TRBV11-2,NA,CASSLGLQGPEEPQHF,TGTGCCAGCAGCTTAGGATTGCAGGGTCCGGAAGAGCCCCAGCATTTT
TRBJ2-1,NA,TRBV5-1,NA,CASSPDPTNLGNEQFF,TGCGCCAGCAGCCCGGACCCGACAAATCTTGGCAATGAGCAGTTCTTC
TRBJ1-1,NA,TRBV5-4,NA,CASSGGGGDAEAFF,TGTGCCAGCAGCGGGGGGGGTGGCGACGCTGAAGCTTTCTTT
TRBJ2-7,once,TRBV4-3,NA,CASSQVRSGSPYEQYF,TGCGCCAGCAGCCAAGTTAGAAGCGGTAGTCCCTACGAGCAGTACTTC
TRBJ2-5,NA,TRBV6-4,NA,CASSQSLGETQYF,TGTGCCAGCAGCCAAAGCCTGGGGGAGACCCAGTACTTC
TRBJ1-1,NA,TRBV18,TRBD1,CASSPYPPGGWTEAFF,TGTGCCAGCTCCCCCTACCCCCCAGGGGGCTGGACTGAAGCTTTCTTT
TRBJ1-1,NA,TRBV7-9,NA,CASSLPANTEAFF,TGTGCCAGCAGCTTACCGGCAAACACTGAAGCTTTCTTT
TRBJ1-5,NA,TRBV6-2/TRBV6-3,TRBD1,CASSSTGTGIGQPQHF,TGTGCCAGCAGTTCTACCGGGACAGGGATAGGACAGCCCCAGCATTTT
TRBJ2-2,NA,TRBV30,NA,CAWMYRGNPNTGELFF,TGTGCCTGGATGTACCGGGGTAACCCGAACACCGGGGAGCTGTTTTTT
TRBJ1-5,NA,TRBV30,TRBD1,CAWSQDRVRPQHF,TGTGCCTGGAGTCAGGACAGGGTGCGGCCCCAGCATTTT
TRBJ1-2,NA,TRBV3-1/TRBV3-2,NA,CASSPHGGYGYTF,TGTGCCAGCAGCCCACATGGGGGTTATGGCTACACCTTC
TRBJ1-4,NA,TRBV27,NA,CASSPWTETNEKLFF,TGTGCCAGCAGTCCCTGGACAGAAACTAATGAAAAACTGTTTTTT
TRBJ2-7,NA,TRBV9,TRBD1,CASSGGTGDPYEQYF,TGTGCCAGCAGCGGCGGGACAGGGGATCCCTACGAGCAGTACTTC
TRBJ1-6,NA,TRBV5-6,NA,CASSLEGGPLHF,TGTGCCAGCAGCTTGGAGGGGGGACCCCTCCACTTT
TRBJ2-4,NA,TRBV11-2,TRBD2,CASKPPGLAGESAKNIQYF,TGTGCCAGCAAACCCCCCGGACTAGCGGGAGAGTCAGCCAAAAACATTCAGTACTTC
TRBJ2-7,NA,TRBV6-5,NA,CASSRVSPPYEQYF,TGTGCCAGCAGTAGGGTCTCCCCTCCCTACGAGCAGTACTTC
TRBJ1-1,NA,TRBV6-5,NA,CASSYSQGWVDTEAFF,TGTGCCAGCAGTTACTCACAGGGTTGGGTGGACACTGAAGCTTTCTTT
TRBJ2-4,few,TRBV4-1,NA,CASSQGGLVGVTKNIQYF,TGCGCCAGCAGCCAAGGGGGTTTGGTAGGGGTTACCAAAAACATTCAGTACTTC
TRBJ1-4,NA,TRBV7-6,NA,CASSLGGEGEKLFF,TGTGCCAGCAGCCTGGGAGGAGAGGGGGAAAAACTGTTTTTT
TRBJ2-7,NA,TRBV9,NA,CASSEGVGLQSSYEQYF,TGTGCCAGCAGCGAGGGGGTGGGGCTCCAGAGCTCCTACGAGCAGTACTTC
TRBJ2-3,NA,TRBV20-1,TRBD1,CSASGAGGASDTQYF,TGCAGTGCTAGTGGAGCAGGGGGCGCGTCAGATACGCAGTATTTT
TRBJ1-2,NA,TRBV5-1,NA,CASSSTPIGGAGGYTF,TGCGCCAGCAGCTCTACACCCATCGGCGGTGCTGGCGGCTACACCTTC
TRBJ1-3,NA,TRBV29-1,NA,CSVVLSGNTIYF,TGCAGCGTTGTTCTCTCTGGAAACACCATATATTTT
TRBJ1-5,few,TRBV5-6,NA,CASSEAGTGYSNQPQHF,TGTGCCAGCAGCGAAGCCGGGACGGGTTATAGCAATCAGCCCCAGCATTTT
TRBJ1-2,NA,TRBV19,TRBD1,CASTTGEYGYTF,TGTGCCAGTACTACAGGGGAATATGGCTACACCTTC
TRBJ2-5,once,TRBV5-4,TRBD2,CASSLEGLASETQYF,TGTGCCAGCAGCTTGGAGGGACTAGCGTCAGAGACCCAGTACTTC
TRBJ2-1,NA,TRBV7-9,TRBD2,CASSSPSGSYNEQFF,TGTGCCAGCAGCTCCCCTAGCGGGAGTTACAATGAGCAGTTCTTC
TRBJ2-7,NA,TRBV15,TRBD1,CATSRGMGQGYEQYF,TGTGCCACCAGCAGAGGAATGGGACAGGGCTACGAGCAGTACTTC
TRBJ2-6,NA,TRBV5-1,TRBD1,CASSLAQGASGANVLTF,TGCGCCAGCAGCTTGGCACAGGGGGCCTCCGGGGCCAACGTCCTGACTTTC
TRBJ2-4,NA,TRBV4-3,NA,CASSQEFEREHIQYF,TGCGCCAGCAGCCAAGAATTTGAGCGCGAGCACATTCAGTACTTC
TRBJ2-3,NA,TRBV6-4,TRBD2,CASSALWRGGRTDTQYF,TGTGCCAGCAGCGCCCTGTGGCGGGGGGGACGCACAGATACGCAGTATTTT
TRBJ2-3,NA,TRBV27,TRBD2,CASSSSGRRTDTQYF,TGTGCCAGCAGCAGCAGCGGGAGGAGGACAGATACGCAGTATTTT
TRBJ2-2,NA,TRBV7-2,NA,CASSLAAGELFF,TGTGCCAGCAGCTTAGCGGCCGGGGAGCTGTTTTTT
TRBJ2-2,once,TRBV5-6,NA,CASSLATLSGELFF,TGTGCCAGCAGCTTGGCCACCTTGTCCGGGGAGCTGTTTTTT